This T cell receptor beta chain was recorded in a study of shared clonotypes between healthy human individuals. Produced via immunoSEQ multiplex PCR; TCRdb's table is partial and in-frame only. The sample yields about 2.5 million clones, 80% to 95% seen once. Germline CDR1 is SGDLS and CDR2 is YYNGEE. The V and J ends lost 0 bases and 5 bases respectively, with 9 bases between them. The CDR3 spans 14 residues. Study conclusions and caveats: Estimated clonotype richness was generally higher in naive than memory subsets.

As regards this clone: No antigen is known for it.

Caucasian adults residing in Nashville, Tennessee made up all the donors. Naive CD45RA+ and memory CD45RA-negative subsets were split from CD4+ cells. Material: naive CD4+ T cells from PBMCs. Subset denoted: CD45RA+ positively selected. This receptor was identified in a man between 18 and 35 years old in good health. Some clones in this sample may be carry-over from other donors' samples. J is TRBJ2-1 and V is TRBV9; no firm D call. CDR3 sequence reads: CASSVAVADNEQFF. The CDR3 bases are TGTGCCAGCAGCGTAGCTGTAGCAGACAATGAGCAGTTCTTC.